The 12 T cell receptor beta chains below come from one sample, sequenced in a study of blood T cell repertoires in COVID-19. Method: immunoSEQ multiplex PCR; TCRdb's copy keeps in-frame clones and lacks some. The sample has approximately 170,000 clones; around 84% are singletons. The sequenced sample consisted of peripheral blood. The receptors were gathered from a woman aged 80 or older with acute or convalescent COVID-19.

This clone was detected once. V usage is TRBV28 and J usage is TRBJ1-1, with TRBD1 identical over 9 bases. Germline CDR1 MDHEN, CDR2 SYDVKM. The V and J ends lost 5 bases and 7 bases, in that order; junction bases with no gene match: 11. The CDR3 runs to 15 residues. CDR3 sequence: CASSRPGTGYGEAFF. The CDR3, as DNA: TGTGCCAGCAGTCGTCCCGGGACAGGGTACGGTGAAGCTTTCTTT.

J is TRBJ2-1 and V is TRBV7-2, with D perhaps TRBD1 (6 bases). Germline V gives CDR1 SGHTA, CDR2 FQGNSA. CDR3 length: 15 residues. V lost 5 bases, J lost 4 bases, and 15 bases lay in between. In nucleotides, the CDR3 is TGTGCCAGCAGCAACAAATTAGGACAGTACAATGAGCAGTTCTTC. This codes for CASSNKLGQYNEQFF.

V is TRBV4-1 and J is TRBJ2-3, with 15 positions matching TRBD2. This CDR3 is built from 17 residues. CDR1 MGHRA and CDR2 YSYEKL come from the germline V gene. The V segment lost 2 bases and the J segment 2 bases; nucleotides outside the gene matches: 2. In DNA form, the CDR3 reads TGCGCCAGCAGCCAACGGACTAGCGGGAGGGCCACAGATACGCAGTATTTT. The encoded protein is CASSQRTSGRATDTQYF.

The chain employs TRBV5-1 and TRBJ2-2; a weak D match, TRBD1 (6 bases). Germline V gives CDR1 SGHRS, CDR2 YFSETQ. V was trimmed by 0 bases and J by 1 base, leaving 10 bases between them. The CDR3 is made up of 16 amino acids. In DNA, the CDR3 is TGCGCCAGCAGCTTGGGAACAGGGCTGAACACCGGGGAGCTGTTTTTT. Translating gives CASSLGTGLNTGELFF.

The chain links TRBV27 to TRBJ1-6; 9 positions agree with TRBD1. Per the germline V gene, CDR1 is MNHEY and CDR2 is SMNVEV (reference sequence). V lost 3 bases and J lost 7; bases outside the gene matches: 13. The CDR3 contains 18 residues. As DNA, the CDR3 is TGTGCCAGCAGTTTCTTTATGGGACAGGGAAAGAGGAATTCACCCCTCCACTTT. Translation: CASSFFMGQGKRNSPLHF.

V gene TRBV19 combines with J gene TRBJ1-6; 7 bases are a match to TRBD1. CDR1 and CDR2 from the germline V gene are LNHDA and SQIVND (reference sequence). V trimming: 4 bases; J trimming: 6 bases; junction bases outside the gene matches: 3. This CDR3 region has 14 residues. CDR3: CASSTWDSNSPLHF. CDR3 sequence (DNA): TGTGCCAGTAGTACATGGGACAGTAATTCACCCCTCCACTTT.

This clone was seen a few times. The chain uses TRBV24-1 and TRBJ2-3, with 7 bases matching TRBD1. The CDR3 contains 16 residues. Germline V gives CDR1 KGHDR, CDR2 SFDVKD. V trimming: 3 bases; J trimming: 0 bases; junction bases outside the gene matches: 5. Here the CDR3 DNA reads TGTGCCACCAGTGATCGCGGACAGGCTAGCACAGATACGCAGTATTTT. As protein: CATSDRGQASTDTQYF.

This clone was counted a few times. Distinct nucleotide sequences in the sample also encode this CDR3. V gene TRBV19 combines with J gene TRBJ2-1; D remains ambiguous. Trimming took 2 bases from V and 0 from J, leaving 11 bases between them. CDR3 length: 16 amino acids. Germline V CDR1 and CDR2: LNHDA, SQIVND (reference sequence). This CDR3 is CASSILGGSSYNEQFF. The CDR3 DNA reads as TGTGCCAGTAGTATACTCGGCGGTAGCTCCTACAATGAGCAGTTCTTC.

The chain carries TRBV9 and TRBJ2-3; TRBD2 matches 9 bases. Unmatched junction bases numbered 6, after V lost 0 bases and J lost 4 bases. The length of the CDR3 is 16 residues. Germline CDR1 and CDR2: SGDLS and YYNGEE. CDR3 bases: TGTGCCAGCAGCGTAGGTGGCGGGGGGGGAGCAGATACGCAGTATTTT. This encodes CASSVGGGGGADTQYF.

The chain joins TRBV11-3 to TRBJ1-1, with 7 bases lining up with TRBD1. The CDR3 covers 15 residues. Per germline, CDR1 SGHNT and CDR2 YENEEA. Trimming cost V 3 bases and J 3 bases; bases outside gene matches: 7. CDR3 sequence (DNA): TGTGCCAGCAGCTTGAGAAAAGGGGGCGACACTGAAGCTTTCTTT. Amino acid sequence: CASSLRKGGDTEAFF.

The chain recombines TRBV19 with TRBJ1-6; 9 bases are a match to TRBD1. Germline V gene sequence: CDR1 LNHDA, CDR2 SQIVND (reference sequence). V lost 9 bases, J lost 8 bases, and 8 bases stayed unmatched. The CDR3 length is 14 residues. CDR3 sequence reads: CASTPGQGDSPLHF. CDR3 coding DNA: TGTGCCAGCACACCGGGACAGGGCGATTCACCCCTCCACTTT. Full variable domain (outside the CDR3, taken from reference TRBV19 and TRBJ1-6): DGGITQSPKYLFRKEGQNVTLSCEQNLNHDAMYWYRQDPGQGLRLIYYSQIVNDFQKGDIAEGYSVSREKKESFPLTVTSAQKNPTAFYLCASTPGQGDSPLHFGNGTRLTVT.

V is TRBV30 and J is TRBJ2-1; D is ambiguous. The length of the CDR3 is 16 residues. The germline gives CDR1 GTSNPN, CDR2 SVGIG (reference sequence). With 1 base removed from V and 6 bases from J, the gap between germline ends came to 19 bases. CDR3 DNA sequence: TGTGCCTGGAGTGGCGGTTCAGTCCACTACCTCAATGAGCAGTTCTTC. Translated: CAWSGGSVHYLNEQFF.